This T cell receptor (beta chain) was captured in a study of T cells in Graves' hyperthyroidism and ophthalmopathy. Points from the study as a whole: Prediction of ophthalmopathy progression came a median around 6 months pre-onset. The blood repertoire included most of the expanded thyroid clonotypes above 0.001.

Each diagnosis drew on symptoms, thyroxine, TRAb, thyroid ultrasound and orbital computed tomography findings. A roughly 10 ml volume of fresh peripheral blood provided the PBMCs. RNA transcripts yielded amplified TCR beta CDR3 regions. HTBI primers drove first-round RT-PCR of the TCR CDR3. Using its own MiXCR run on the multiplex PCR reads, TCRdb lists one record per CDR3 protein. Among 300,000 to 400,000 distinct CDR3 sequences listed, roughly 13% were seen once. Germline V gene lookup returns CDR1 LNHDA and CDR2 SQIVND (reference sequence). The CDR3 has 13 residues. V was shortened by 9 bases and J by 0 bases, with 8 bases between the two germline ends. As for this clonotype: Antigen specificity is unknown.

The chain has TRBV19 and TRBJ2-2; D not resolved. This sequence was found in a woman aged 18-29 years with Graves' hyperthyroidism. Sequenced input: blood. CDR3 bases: TGTGCCAGCTTGACTCCGAACACCGGGGAGCTGTTTTTT. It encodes CASLTPNTGELFF. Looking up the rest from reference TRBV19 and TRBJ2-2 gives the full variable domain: DGGITQSPKYLFRKEGQNVTLSCEQNLNHDAMYWYRQDPGQGLRLIYYSQIVNDFQKGDIAEGYSVSREKKESFPLTVTSAQKNPTAFYLCASLTPNTGELFFGEGSRLTVL.